The 11 T cell receptor beta chains reported below all come from one sample, sequenced in a study of T-cell reconstitution after alpha-beta-depleted transplantation in children. Unique molecular identifiers were used in preparing the TCRbeta library. MiXCR, run by TCRdb on the PCR reads, gives a single entry per CDR3 protein. The repertoire includes around 370,000 distinct CDR3 sequences, 10% of them detected once, and 2% to 2.5% sits in the top ten. Sample: PBMCs from the stem cell graft donor, taken from the stem cell graft. The receptors originated from a human donor who donated a stem cell graft to a child with acute lymphoblastic leukemia.

This clonotype has more than one count but fewer than ten. The chain links TRBV4-3 to TRBJ1-4; D is undetermined. Germline CDR1 and CDR2: LGHNA and YSLEER. V was cut by 1 base and J by 6 bases, with 12 bases left in between. This CDR3 comprises 15 residues. The CDR3 is CASSQAARRDEKLFF. CDR3 bases: TGCGCCAGCAGCCAAGCTGCCAGGAGGGATGAAAAACTGTTTTTT.

This clonotype occurred a few times. The V and J genes are TRBV20-1 and TRBJ2-3; the D gene is possibly TRBD2 (6 bases). The CDR3 is 14 amino acids. Deletions cut 6 bases from V and 4 bases from J, with 17 bases between. Germline CDR1 DFQATT, CDR2 SNEGSKA (reference sequence). In nucleotides, the CDR3 is TGCAGTGCCCTCAAGGGACTTGGGGCAGATACGCAGTATTTT. This sequence encodes CSALKGLGADTQYF.

This sequence joins TRBV13 and TRBJ2-5, with D possibly TRBD1 on 5 matching bases. The germline V gene encodes CDR1 PRHDT and CDR2 FYEKMQ (reference sequence). The CDR3 covers 18 residues. The V gene lost 5 bases and the J gene lost 2 bases, with 24 bases spanning the gap. The CDR3 region is CASSPTLGLGNRQETQYF. In nucleotides, the CDR3 is TGTGCCAGCAGCCCCACGTTGGGGCTGGGTAACAGGCAAGAGACCCAGTACTTC.

The CDR3 loop is CASSSDRGVTSTDTQYF. CDR3 sequence (DNA): TGTGCCAGCAGTTCGGACAGGGGTGTAACTAGCACAGATACGCAGTATTTT. The chain recombines TRBV28 with TRBJ2-3; 9 bases match TRBD1. The CDR3 extends over 17 amino acids. CDR1 and CDR2 from the germline V gene are MDHEN and SYDVKM. V shed 4 bases, J shed 0 bases, and the junction held 8 bases outside the gene matches.

The V and J genes are TRBV12-3 or TRBV12-4 and TRBJ1-5, with D hard to call. With 1 base removed from V and 4 bases from J, the gap between germline ends came to 11 bases. The CDR3 sequence is 15 residues long. The CDR3 loop is CASSLDRVSNQPQHF. CDR3 sequence (DNA): TGTGCCAGCAGTTTAGATAGGGTATCAAATCAGCCCCAGCATTTT.

This clonotype was counted many times. The rearrangement links TRBV7-2 to TRBJ2-1; 8 nucleotides line up with TRBD1. The J segment lost 9 bases and the V segment lost 3 bases, leaving 1 base of the junction unmatched. The CDR3 spans 12 residues. Germline values: CDR1 SGHTA, CDR2 FQGNSA. Here the CDR3 reads CASSFTGGEQFF. CDR3 DNA: TGTGCCAGCAGCTTTACAGGGGGTGAGCAGTTCTTC.

This clonotype was seen at least ten times. This rearrangement joins TRBV11-1 to TRBJ2-5; D is ambiguous. CDR1 SGHAT and CDR2 FQDESV come from the germline V gene (reference sequence). This CDR3 is built from 12 residues. Trimming removed 5 bases at V and 5 bases at J, with 9 bases between. CDR3 sequence: CASSRTGETQYF. CDR3 bases: TGTGCCAGCAGCAGAACCGGGGAGACCCAGTACTTC.

The chain carries TRBV3-1 and TRBJ2-1; 12 bases fit TRBD2. The CDR3 has 19 residues. The germline V gene has CDR1 LGHDT and CDR2 YNNKEL (reference sequence). The junction had 12 bases not matched to a gene; V was cut back by 6 bases and J by 0 bases. The CDR3: CASSGAPTSGSSSYNEQFF. The CDR3 bases are TGTGCCAGCAGTGGGGCCCCGACTAGCGGGAGCAGCTCCTACAATGAGCAGTTCTTC.

The rearrangement uses TRBV4-3 and TRBJ2-2; D uncertain. Germline assignment: CDR1 LGHNA and CDR2 YSLEER. The CDR3 length is 13 residues. V gave up 4 bases and J gave up 7 bases, with 10 bases separating them. The CDR3 DNA follows: TGCGCCAGCAGCCGCTACAAGGGCGGGGAGCTGTTTTTT. It encodes CASSRYKGGELFF.

This clonotype appeared many times. Sequence at one end of the junction differs from germline and may be a read error. The rearrangement joins TRBV28 to TRBJ1-6, with D possibly TRBD1 on 6 matching bases. Per the germline V gene, CDR1 is MDHEN and CDR2 is SYDVKM. The CDR3 runs 13 residues. The CDR3 loop reads CAARGQDNSPLHF. The DNA for the CDR3 is TGCGCCGCTCGGGGGCAAGATAATTCACCCCTCCACTTT.

In this sample, this clonotype turned up a few times. At one end the junction does not follow the germline gene, possibly because of a read error. The chain links TRBV5-1 to TRBJ2-3; 10 nucleotides align to TRBD2. CDR1 is SGHRS, CDR2 YFSETQ, per germline. The CDR3 has 15 amino acids. The DNA for the CDR3 is TGCGCCAGCAGCCCAGCGGGAGGGCCGGGGGATACGCATTATTTT. It codes for CASSPAGGPGDTHYF.